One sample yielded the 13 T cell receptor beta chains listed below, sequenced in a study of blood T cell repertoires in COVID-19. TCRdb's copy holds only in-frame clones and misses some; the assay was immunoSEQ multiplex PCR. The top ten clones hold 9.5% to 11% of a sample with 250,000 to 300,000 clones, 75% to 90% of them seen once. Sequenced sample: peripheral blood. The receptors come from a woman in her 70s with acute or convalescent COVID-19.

CDR3 bases: TGTGCCAGCAGTTTGCACTCGGCGGGCACTGAAGCTTTCTTT. Translating it yields CASSLHSAGTEAFF. The V gene is TRBV28, the J gene TRBJ1-1; D unresolved. Deletions cut 3 bases from V and 4 bases from J, with 12 bases between. The CDR3 length is 14 residues. The germline V gene has CDR1 MDHEN and CDR2 SYDVKM.

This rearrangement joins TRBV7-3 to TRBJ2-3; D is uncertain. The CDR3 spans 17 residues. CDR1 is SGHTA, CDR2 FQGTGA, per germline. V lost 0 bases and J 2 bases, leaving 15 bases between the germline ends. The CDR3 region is CASSLTPSRGPTDTQYF. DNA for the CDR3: TGTGCCAGCAGCTTAACGCCCTCTAGAGGCCCCACAGATACGCAGTATTTT.

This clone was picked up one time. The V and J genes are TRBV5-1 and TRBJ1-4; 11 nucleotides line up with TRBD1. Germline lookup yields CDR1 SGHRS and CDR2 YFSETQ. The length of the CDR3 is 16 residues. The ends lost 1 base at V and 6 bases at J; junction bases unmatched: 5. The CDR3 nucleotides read TGCGCCAGCAGCTTGAAGGGACAGGGGGATGATGAAAAACTGTTTTTT. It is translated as CASSLKGQGDDEKLFF.

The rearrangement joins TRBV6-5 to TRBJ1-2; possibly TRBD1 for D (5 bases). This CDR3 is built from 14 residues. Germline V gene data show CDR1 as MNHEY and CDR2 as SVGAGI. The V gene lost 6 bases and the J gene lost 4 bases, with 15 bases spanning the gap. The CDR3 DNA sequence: TGTGCCAGCAGCCGACAGAGTTCCGTCTATGGCTACACCTTC. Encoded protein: CASSRQSSVYGYTF.

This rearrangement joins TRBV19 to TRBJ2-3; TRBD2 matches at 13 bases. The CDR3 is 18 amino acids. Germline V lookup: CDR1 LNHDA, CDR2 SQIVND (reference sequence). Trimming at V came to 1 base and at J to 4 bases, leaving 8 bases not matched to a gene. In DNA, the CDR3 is TGTGCCAGTAGTATAGCAATACTAGCGGGGGGGTGGGCAGATACGCAGTATTTT. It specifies CASSIAILAGGWADTQYF.

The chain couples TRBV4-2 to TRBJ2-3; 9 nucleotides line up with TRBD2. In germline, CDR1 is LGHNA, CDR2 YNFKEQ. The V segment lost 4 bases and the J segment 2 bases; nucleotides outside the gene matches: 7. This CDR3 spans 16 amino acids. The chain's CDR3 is CASSRVGGGVTDTQYF. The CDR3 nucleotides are TGTGCCAGCAGCCGAGTCGGCGGGGGGGTCACAGATACGCAGTATTTT.

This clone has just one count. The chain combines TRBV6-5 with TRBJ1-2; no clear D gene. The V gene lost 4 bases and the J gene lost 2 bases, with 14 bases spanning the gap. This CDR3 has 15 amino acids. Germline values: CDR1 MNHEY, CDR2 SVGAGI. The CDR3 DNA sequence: TGTGCCAGCAGTTCATCCGTGGCCGGGAACTATGGCTACACCTTC. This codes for CASSSSVAGNYGYTF.

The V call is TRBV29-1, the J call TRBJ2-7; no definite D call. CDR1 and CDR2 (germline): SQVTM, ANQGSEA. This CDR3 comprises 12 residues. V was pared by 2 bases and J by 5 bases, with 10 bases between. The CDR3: CSVETALDEQYF. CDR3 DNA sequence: TGCAGCGTTGAAACCGCTTTAGACGAGCAGTACTTC.

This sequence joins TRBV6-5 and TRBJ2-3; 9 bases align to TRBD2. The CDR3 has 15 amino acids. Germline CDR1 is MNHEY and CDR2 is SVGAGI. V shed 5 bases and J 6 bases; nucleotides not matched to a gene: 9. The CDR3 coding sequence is TGTGCCAGCAGTCCGTTGCGGGGGGGCCTGGATACGCAGTATTTT. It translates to CASSPLRGGLDTQYF.

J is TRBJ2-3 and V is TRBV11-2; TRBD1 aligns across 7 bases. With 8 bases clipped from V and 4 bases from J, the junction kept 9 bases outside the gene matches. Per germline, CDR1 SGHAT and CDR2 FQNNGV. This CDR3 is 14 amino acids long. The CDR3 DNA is TGTGCCAGCTCCGACAGGGCGGCAGCAGATACGCAGTATTTT. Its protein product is CASSDRAAADTQYF.

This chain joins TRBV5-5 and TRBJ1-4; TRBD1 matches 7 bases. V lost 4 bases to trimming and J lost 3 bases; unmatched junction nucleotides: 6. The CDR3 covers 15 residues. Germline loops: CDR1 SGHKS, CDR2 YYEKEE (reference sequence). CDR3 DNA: TGTGCCAGCAGCCGGGAGGGGGCGGCTAATGAAAAACTGTTTTTT. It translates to CASSREGAANEKLFF.

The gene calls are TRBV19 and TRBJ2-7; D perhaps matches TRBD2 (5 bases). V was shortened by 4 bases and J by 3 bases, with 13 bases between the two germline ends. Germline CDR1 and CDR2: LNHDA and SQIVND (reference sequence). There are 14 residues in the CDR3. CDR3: CASSTTWSGYEQYF. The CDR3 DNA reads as TGTGCCAGTAGTACTACCTGGAGCGGCTACGAGCAGTACTTC.

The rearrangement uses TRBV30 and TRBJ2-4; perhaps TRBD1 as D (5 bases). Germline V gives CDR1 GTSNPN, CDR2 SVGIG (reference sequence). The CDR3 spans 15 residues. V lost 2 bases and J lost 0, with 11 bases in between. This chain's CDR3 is CAWSLRGRAKNIQYF. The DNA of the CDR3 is TGTGCCTGGAGTTTAAGGGGTCGAGCCAAAAACATTCAGTACTTC.